This TCR beta chain stems from a study of sequential checkpoint blockade in melanoma. Study details: Arm A got nivolumab then ipilimumab; arm B the reverse, 1:1. Study results and limitations: Patients with week-13 increases in T-cell fraction and clonality benefited about 30 times more often. In arm A, pretreatment tumor clonality was associated with response.

Treatment reported: randomized to nivolumab then ipilimumab (arm A) or the reverse (arm B). As concerns this clone: Its target is unknown.

Trimming left V 7 bases short and J 0 bases short, with 15 bases between. The CDR3 contains 15 residues. CDR1 is LNHDA, CDR2 SQIVND, per germline (reference sequence). Method: immunoSEQ multiplex PCR; TCRdb's copy keeps in-frame clones and lacks some. The sample consists of some 6,600 clones, roughly 27% of them appearing once. The TCR comes from a human donor with melanoma. Sequencing was performed on tumor tissue (inferred from file names), taken from a patient given nivolumab and ipilimumab in sequence. The chain couples TRBV19 to TRBJ1-1; D unresolved. The CDR3 here is CASTRNRDMNTEAFF. The CDR3 DNA reads TGTGCCAGTACCAGGAATCGGGATATGAACACTGAAGCTTTCTTT.